The T cell receptor (beta chain) described here comes from a study of blood T cell repertoires in COVID-19. Overall study: The origin of the acute and convalescent COVID-19 samples was the United States, Italy and Spain. T cells, B-cell-depleted T cells, or PBMCs provided the cDNA or gDNA that served as material.

This CDR3 contains 15 residues. J lost 7 bases, V lost 0 bases, and 5 bases had no gene match. CDR1 and CDR2 (germline): SGHDT, YYEEEE. Per the original methods: Amplification of reference gene primers provided the estimated nucleated cell counts. Clones were sequenced by immunoSEQ multiplex PCR, and TCRdb holds only the in-frame ones, with some missing. D and trimming were read from the DNA, whereas the V and J calls and clone size are those reported in that table. Here the sample spans 120,000 or so clones, around 90% being singletons. The sample comprised peripheral blood. The chain couples TRBV5-6 to TRBJ2-1; TRBD2 aligns across 9 bases. The clonotype comes from a human donor in a cohort sampled during active COVID-19. The chain's CDR3 is CASSLVPSGANEQFF. The CDR3 bases are TGTGCCAGCAGCTTGGTACCTAGCGGGGCGAATGAGCAGTTCTTC.